The next 24 T cell receptor beta chains were all read from a single sample in a study of early T cells in non-severe SARS-CoV-2 infection (dated by TCRdb to about 2021). Libraries were prepared through 5' RACE. TCRdb lists the instrument as NextSeq 500. TCRdb itself trimmed the public reads at Q25 with fastp, ran MiXCR and retained productive beta chains. Here each entry gathers all rows of one CDR3 protein and keeps the most common genes and DNA. The sample table shows 46,000 or so distinct CDR3 sequences, and more than 6.5% are seen once. The ten largest clones represent around 7.9% of the sample. Input material: whole blood. Source of these receptors: an adult who was a healthcare worker with PCR-confirmed SARS-CoV-2 infection or an uninfected control (not recorded which).

This clonotype has a count of ten or more. This chain's CDR3 is CASSVATGAQETQYF. The CDR3 DNA reads TGTGCCAGCAGCGTAGCTACCGGGGCTCAAGAGACCCAGTACTTC. The gene calls are TRBV9 and TRBJ2-5; D assignment may be TRBD1 or TRBD2 (5 bases each). CDR3 size: 15 residues. From germline, CDR1 is SGDLS and CDR2 YYNGEE. Trimming shortened V by 0 bases and J by 2 bases, and 11 bases separated the two germline ends.

The chain uses TRBV18 and TRBJ2-7; TRBD1 aligns across 7 bases. The germline V gene encodes CDR1 KGHSH and CDR2 LQKENI. V gave up 2 bases and J gave up 4 bases; unmatched junction bases: 8. This CDR3 contains 15 residues. The CDR3 DNA sequence: TGTGCCAGCTCACCAGAAGGGGACAGCCCGTACGAGCAGTACTTC. It translates to CASSPEGDSPYEQYF.

This clonotype came up many times. V usage is TRBV5-1 and J usage is TRBJ2-1, with D hard to call. The CDR3 is made up of 15 amino acids. Trimming shortened V by 0 bases and J by 0 bases, and 7 bases separated the two germline ends. Germline assignment: CDR1 SGHRS and CDR2 YFSETQ. CDR3 nucleotides: TGCGCCAGCAGCTTGGGACTCATCTCCTACAATGAGCAGTTCTTC. Protein: CASSLGLISYNEQFF.

This clonotype showed up many times. This sequence joins TRBV6-4 and TRBJ1-5; 8 bases line up with TRBD1. The V gene end was trimmed by 6 bases and the J gene end by 7 bases; junction bases not matched to a gene: 14. Germline CDR1 MRHNA, CDR2 SNTAGT. This CDR3 is 16 amino acids long. The CDR3, as DNA: TGTGCCAGCAGCGGACAGGGCAACTTTCTTGGACAGCCCCAGCATTTT. Its protein product is CASSGQGNFLGQPQHF.

This rearrangement joins TRBV12-3 or TRBV12-4 to TRBJ2-1; 10 nucleotides align to TRBD1. V gave up 6 bases and J gave up 8 bases; unmatched junction bases: 4. CDR3 length equals 13 residues. For the CDR3, the DNA is TGTGCCAGCAGACCCGGGACAGGGGATGAGCAGTTCTTC. Its protein product is CASRPGTGDEQFF.

This clonotype occurred many times. This chain links TRBV27 with TRBJ1-5; D remains ambiguous. This CDR3 is built from 14 residues. Germline V gives CDR1 MNHEY, CDR2 SMNVEV (reference sequence). Trimming removed 3 bases at V and 3 bases at J, with 9 bases between. The CDR3 nucleotides read TGTGCCAGCAGTTTGGGCGCAGACAATCAGCCCCAGCATTTT. Translating it yields CASSLGADNQPQHF.

Only a few counts were recorded for this clonotype. The V and J genes are TRBV18 and TRBJ2-1; 12 positions agree with TRBD2. Trimming cost V 0 bases and J 2 bases; bases outside gene matches: 8. CDR1 is KGHSH, CDR2 LQKENI, per germline. The CDR3 has 19 amino acids. CDR3 loop: CASSPPASGGGRTYNEQFF. CDR3 DNA sequence: TGTGCCAGCTCACCACCGGCTAGCGGGGGGGGCAGGACCTACAATGAGCAGTTCTTC.

This clonotype was recorded many times. V gene TRBV5-1 combines with J gene TRBJ2-3, with 7 positions matching TRBD2. The CDR3 loop spans 15 amino acids. V gave up 0 bases and J gave up 6 bases; unmatched junction bases: 7. Germline-derived CDR1 and CDR2 are SGHRS and YFSETQ. DNA for the CDR3: TGCGCCAGCAGCTTGGCCAGCGGGGTGGCGGATACGCAGTATTTT. Its translation is CASSLASGVADTQYF.

The chain recombines TRBV5-4 with TRBJ2-7; 11 bases fit TRBD2. Per the germline V gene, CDR1 is SGHNT and CDR2 is YYREEE (reference sequence). V lost 0 bases, J lost 5 bases, and 16 bases stayed unmatched. There are 19 residues in the CDR3. Here the CDR3 DNA reads TGTGCCAGCAGCTTGGCCCTAACGACTAGCGGGGATGCAAGCGACGAGCAGTACTTC. Its protein is CASSLALTTSGDASDEQYF.

This clonotype was recorded at least ten times. The V gene is TRBV19, the J gene TRBJ1-5; no clear D. CDR3 length: 15 residues. Between the trimmed V and J ends, which lost 3 bases and 3 bases, there was a span of 12 bases. Germline loops: CDR1 LNHDA, CDR2 SQIVND (reference sequence). As DNA, the CDR3 is TGTGCCAGTAGTATCTATCCCCATGACAATCAGCCCCAGCATTTT. This encodes CASSIYPHDNQPQHF.

The rearrangement uses TRBV10-1 and TRBJ2-5; 7 bases line up with TRBD1. V shed 6 bases and J 4 bases; nucleotides not matched to a gene: 2. The CDR3 totals 12 residues. Germline lookup yields CDR1 WNHNN and CDR2 SYGVQD (reference sequence). The CDR3 loop is CASSSGGETQYF. Written as DNA, the CDR3 is TGCGCCAGCAGCTCAGGGGGAGAGACCCAGTACTTC.

This clonotype was found many times. The rearrangement uses TRBV5-6 and TRBJ2-2; D gene ambiguous. This CDR3 region has 17 residues. V lost 4 bases, J lost 3 bases, and 19 bases lay in between. Germline CDR1 is SGHDT and CDR2 is YYEEEE. The CDR3 here is CASSPSKEIYHTGELFF. Here the CDR3 DNA reads TGTGCCAGCAGCCCTTCCAAAGAGATATATCACACCGGGGAGCTGTTTTTT. The full variable domain, rest sourced from reference TRBV5-6 and TRBJ2-2, is DAGVTQSPTHLIKTRGQQVTLRCSPKSGHDTVSWYQQALGQGPQFIFQYYEEEERQRGNFPDRFSGHQFPNYSSELNVNALLLGDSALYLCASSPSKEIYHTGELFFGEGSRLTVL.

This chain connects TRBV4-2 to TRBJ1-2; tentatively, D is TRBD1 (5 bases). The CDR3 is 17 amino acids. Germline CDR1 is LGHNA and CDR2 is YNFKEQ. The V gene lost 0 bases and the J gene lost 1 base, with 15 bases spanning the gap. CDR3 region: CASSQETRQGLNYGYTF. As DNA, the CDR3 is TGTGCCAGCAGCCAAGAAACCCGGCAGGGACTTAACTATGGCTACACCTTC.

Remarks on this clonotype: A much larger clone lies one base from this, so it may be a read error. V gene TRBV6-1 combines with J gene TRBJ2-3; D is unresolved. Germline V gene data show CDR1 as MNHNS and CDR2 as SASEGT. The length of the CDR3 is 15 residues. The CDR3 loop reads CASSESFFRGDTRYF. CDR3 nucleotides: TGTGCCAGCAGTGAATCGTTCTTCCGAGGAGATACGCGGTATTTT.

The chain carries TRBV18 and TRBJ1-5; a possible D gene is TRBD1 (5 bases). V was clipped by 6 bases and J by 1 base, with 10 bases between them. Germline V gives CDR1 KGHSH, CDR2 LQKENI. This CDR3 has 14 residues. This CDR3 reads CASSPRDSNQPQHF. As DNA, the CDR3 is TGTGCCAGCTCGCCCCGGGACAGCAATCAGCCCCAGCATTTT. The entire variable domain, with the rest obtained from reference TRBV18 and TRBJ1-5, is as follows: NAGVMQNPRHLVRRRGQEARLRCSPMKGHSHVYWYRQLPEEGLKFMVYLQKENIIDESGMPKERFSAEFPKEGPSILRIQQVVRGDSAAYFCASSPRDSNQPQHFGDGTRLSIL.

This clonotype was counted ten times or more. The chain recombines TRBV12-3 or TRBV12-4 with TRBJ2-5; TRBD1 matches at 7 bases. With V trimmed by 6 bases and J by 4 bases, 8 bases remained unmatched. This CDR3 region has 14 residues. CDR3 sequence: CASSLTGKSETQYF. The CDR3 DNA reads TGTGCCAGCAGCCTGACAGGGAAGTCAGAGACCCAGTACTTC.

This clonotype showed up just a few times. The gene calls are TRBV12-3 or TRBV12-4 and TRBJ1-2, with D perhaps matching TRBD1 (5 bases). The V end lost 2 bases, the J end lost 10 bases, and 11 bases lay between the germline ends. The CDR3 is made up of 12 amino acids. DNA of the CDR3: TGTGCCAGCAGTTTACAGCAGGGTGTCTACACCTTC. Translating gives CASSLQQGVYTF.

At least ten counts were recorded for this clonotype. J is TRBJ2-1 and V is TRBV4-1, with D unresolved. Germline V gene data show CDR1 as MGHRA and CDR2 as YSYEKL. The CDR3 contains 16 residues. V shed 2 bases and J shed 6 bases, with 17 bases lying between them. CDR3 amino acids: CASSQLLITASNEQFF. In DNA, the CDR3 is TGCGCCAGCAGCCAACTGTTAATAACTGCGTCCAATGAGCAGTTCTTC.

This clonotype was observed many times. The V gene is TRBV20-1, the J gene TRBJ2-3, with a possible D match to TRBD2 (6 bases). The V gene's germline CDR1 is DFQATT and CDR2 SNEGSKA (reference sequence). V gave up 3 bases and J gave up 2 bases, with 15 bases separating them. The CDR3 is 15 amino acids. The CDR3 is CSASRLEEPTDTQYF. The CDR3 nucleotides are TGCAGTGCTAGCCGACTAGAGGAACCCACAGATACGCAGTATTTT.

The rearrangement joins TRBV5-4 to TRBJ2-7; no definite D call. The CDR3 runs 13 residues. Germline V CDR1 and CDR2: SGHNT, YYREEE (reference sequence). The germline V and J ends were trimmed by 3 bases and 6 bases, with 13 bases remaining between them. The CDR3, as DNA: TGTGCCAGCAGCTCTGACGGGTCCGCCGAGCAGTACTTC. It encodes CASSSDGSAEQYF.

This clonotype was seen only a few times. In this CDR3 the conserved last residue, phenylalanine or tryptophan, is missing, so a read error is likely. The chain employs TRBV4-1 and TRBJ2-2; D unclear. Trimming took 5 bases from V and 4 from J, leaving 17 bases between them. Germline CDR1 and CDR2: MGHRA and YSYEKL. The CDR3 is made up of 16 amino acids. The CDR3 sequence: CASSAASGLSTGELFL. CDR3 bases: TGCGCCAGCAGCGCTGCCTCCGGGCTTTCCACCGGGGAGCTGTTTCTT.

The rearrangement uses TRBV7-2 and TRBJ2-7; no clear D. CDR3 size: 14 residues. Germline lookup yields CDR1 SGHTA and CDR2 FQGNSA. Trimming removed 5 bases at V and 4 bases at J, with 15 bases between. CDR3 nucleotides: TGTGCCAGCAGCCGATCGGGTCTGGGTTACGAGCAGTACTTC. The encoded protein is CASSRSGLGYEQYF.

The genes are TRBV12-3 or TRBV12-4 and TRBJ1-6; a possible D gene is TRBD1 (5 bases). The CDR3 is 16 residues long. The V end lost 5 bases, the J end lost 6 bases, and 17 bases lay between the germline ends. CDR3 region: CASSGTTSGGNSPLHF. In nucleotides, the CDR3 is TGTGCCAGCAGTGGGACCACGAGTGGCGGTAATTCACCCCTCCACTTT.

This rearrangement joins TRBV7-8 to TRBJ2-2; no clear D. The CDR3 runs to 18 residues. The ends were cut back, 3 bases at V and 4 bases at J, with 21 bases in the middle. Germline CDR1 is SGHVS and CDR2 is FQNEAQ. The CDR3 DNA is TGTGCCAGCAGCTTCGGTCCCCAGACCTACAGAACCACCGGGGAGCTGTTTTTT. This sequence encodes CASSFGPQTYRTTGELFF.